What follows are 9 T cell receptor beta chains derived from one specimen sequenced in a study of T cell responses to AZD1222 COVID-19 vaccine. Only in-frame clones appear in the TCRdb table, and some are missing; sequencing was by immunoSEQ multiplex PCR. Among 130,000 or so clones, roughly 86% were seen once, and the ten largest hold roughly an eighth. The specimen comprised peripheral blood, sampled on day 0 of AZD1222 vaccination. The receptors were sampled from an adult in good health.

V and J are TRBV5-5 and TRBJ1-1; D is possibly TRBD1 (5 bases). The CDR3 is 13 amino acids. Germline V gene sequence: CDR1 SGHKS, CDR2 YYEKEE (reference sequence). Trimming cost V 4 bases and J 4 bases, with 11 bases left between them. DNA for the CDR3: TGTGCCAGCAGCCGGCCGGGGGGCACTGAAGCTTTCTTT. Its translation is CASSRPGGTEAFF.

The V call is TRBV5-1, the J call TRBJ1-1; D call uncertain. CDR1 is SGHRS and CDR2 is YFSETQ in the germline V gene. Trimming removed 0 bases from V and 6 bases from J, with 3 bases in between. The CDR3 length is 11 residues. DNA of the CDR3: TGCGCCAGCAGCTTGGGCCCTGAAGCTTTCTTT. Translating it yields CASSLGPEAFF. Together with reference TRBV5-1 and TRBJ1-1, the CDR3 gives the full variable domain: KAGVTQTPRYLIKTRGQQVTLSCSPISGHRSVSWYQQTPGQGLQFLFEYFSETQRNKGNFPGRFSGRQFSNSRSEMNVSTLELGDSALYLCASSLGPEAFFGQGTRLTVV.

A word on this clone: A junction end diverges from the germline sequence, so it may reflect a read error. The V gene is TRBV27, the J gene TRBJ2-3; TRBD2 matches at 7 bases. The CDR3 runs 12 residues. Looked up from germline, CDR1 is MNHEY and CDR2 is SMNVEV (reference sequence). The CDR3 loop is CPGGWGRGTQYF. The CDR3 DNA follows: TGCCCCGGGGGTTGGGGGAGGGGCACGCAGTATTTT.

Only a few counts were recorded for this clone. V gene TRBV3-1 (or the pseudogene TRBV3-2) combines with J gene TRBJ1-2; the match to TRBD1 covers 7 bases. Germline CDR1 is LGHDT and CDR2 is YNNKEL (reference sequence). Losses at the gene ends were 0 bases for V and 4 bases for J; bases not matched to a gene: 5. There are 15 residues in the CDR3. The CDR3 sequence: CASSQEVRDSYGYTF. The CDR3 DNA reads as TGTGCCAGCAGCCAAGAGGTCAGGGACAGCTATGGCTACACCTTC.

This clone occurred a few times. The rearrangement joins TRBV7-3 to TRBJ1-1; 7 bases match TRBD1. The CDR3 sequence is 13 residues long. In germline, CDR1 is SGHTA, CDR2 FQGTGA. With 2 bases clipped from V and 3 bases from J, the junction kept 0 bases outside the gene matches. The CDR3 sequence is CASSLQGDTEAFF. CDR3 coding DNA: TGTGCCAGCAGCTTACAGGGGGACACTGAAGCTTTCTTT.

This clone was picked up one time. V usage is TRBV30 and J usage is TRBJ1-3; possibly TRBD1 for D (5 bases). Trimming took 0 bases from V and 6 from J, leaving 18 bases between them. This CDR3 has 16 amino acids. Germline V lookup: CDR1 GTSNPN, CDR2 SVGIG (reference sequence). CDR3: CAWSVHDRQGENTIYF. The CDR3 bases are TGTGCCTGGAGTGTACACGATCGGCAGGGCGAAAACACCATATATTTT.

V is TRBV11-2 and J is TRBJ2-1, with 8 bases aligning to TRBD2. Germline values: CDR1 SGHAT, CDR2 FQNNGV. The trim removed 1 base at V and 9 bases at J, leaving 11 bases unmatched. The CDR3 has 16 residues. CDR3 residues: CASSLGSRGGNVEQFF. CDR3 nucleotide sequence: TGTGCCAGCAGCTTAGGTAGCCGGGGGGGAAACGTTGAGCAGTTCTTC. The full variable domain, its missing parts supplied by reference TRBV11-2 and TRBJ2-1, is EAGVAQSPRYKIIEKRQSVAFWCNPISGHATLYWYQQILGQGPKLLIQFQNNGVVDDSQLPKDRFSAERLKGVDSTLKIQPAKLEDSAVYLCASSLGSRGGNVEQFFGPGTRLTVL.

The rearrangement links TRBV4-1 to TRBJ1-5; D might be TRBD1 (6 bases). CDR3 length: 14 amino acids. The V end lost 0 bases, the J end lost 6 bases, and 9 bases lay between the germline ends. Per germline, CDR1 MGHRA and CDR2 YSYEKL. Here the CDR3 reads CASSQERGSQPQHF. The CDR3 bases are TGCGCCAGCAGCCAAGAGAGGGGGAGTCAGCCCCAGCATTTT.

The chain links TRBV5-8 to TRBJ1-4, with D possibly TRBD1 on 6 matching bases. Trimming pared 5 bases from V and 2 bases from J, leaving 13 bases between. This CDR3 contains 15 residues. Germline V CDR1 and CDR2: SGHTS, YDEGEE. Written as DNA, the CDR3 is TGTGCCAGCAGTAGGGGGACCTTCACTAATGAAAAACTGTTTTTT. Encoded protein: CASSRGTFTNEKLFF.